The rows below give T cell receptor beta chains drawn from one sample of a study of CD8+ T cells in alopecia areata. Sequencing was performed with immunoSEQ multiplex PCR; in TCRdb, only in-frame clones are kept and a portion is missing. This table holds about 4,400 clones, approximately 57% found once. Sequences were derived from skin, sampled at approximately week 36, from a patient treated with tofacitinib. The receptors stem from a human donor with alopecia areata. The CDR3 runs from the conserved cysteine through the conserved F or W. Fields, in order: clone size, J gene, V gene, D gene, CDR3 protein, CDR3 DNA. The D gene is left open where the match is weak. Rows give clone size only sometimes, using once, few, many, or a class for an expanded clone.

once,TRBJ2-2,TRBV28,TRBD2,CASRYSGTGTGELFF,TGTGCCAGCAGATATAGCGGGACGGGGACCGGGGAGCTGTTTTTT
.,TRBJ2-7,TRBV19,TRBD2,CASSVGLAGASEQYF,TGTGCCAGTAGTGTAGGACTAGCGGGAGCTTCCGAGCAGTACTTC
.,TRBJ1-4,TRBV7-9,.,CASSSGTMNVF,TGTGCCAGCAGCTCCGGGACGATGAATGTTTTT
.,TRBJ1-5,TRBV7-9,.,CASNTQAGQPQHF,TGTGCCAGCAATACGCAGGCGGGACAGCCCCAGCATTTT
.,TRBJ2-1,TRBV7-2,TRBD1,CAILEGANYNEQFF,TGTGCCATCCTCGAGGGGGCCAACTACAATGAGCAGTTCTTC
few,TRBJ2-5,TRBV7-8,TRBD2,CASSLLGTSGETQYF,TGTGCCAGCAGCTTACTCGGGACTAGCGGAGAGACCCAGTACTTC
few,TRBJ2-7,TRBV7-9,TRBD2,CASSAGLHYEQYF,TGTGCCAGCAGCGCGGGACTACACTACGAGCAGTACTTC
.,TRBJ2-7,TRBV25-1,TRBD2,CATAGGGLAVSSYEQYF,TGTGCGACTGCCGGGGGAGGGCTAGCGGTGAGCTCCTACGAGCAGTACTTC
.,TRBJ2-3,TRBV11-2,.,CASTLQAGNFGDTQYF,TGTGCCAGCACCCTACAGGCGGGGAATTTTGGAGATACGCAGTATTTT
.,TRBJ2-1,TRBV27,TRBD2,CASSLPPGGGRADEQFF,TGTGCCAGCAGTTTGCCCCCAGGCGGCGGGAGGGCGGATGAGCAGTTCTTC
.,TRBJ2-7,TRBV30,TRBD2,CAWKPSRLADSYEQYF,TGTGCCTGGAAGCCGTCGCGGCTAGCGGACTCCTACGAGCAGTACTTC
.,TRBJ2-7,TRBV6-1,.,CASSVEGPSYEQYF,TGTGCCAGCAGTGTAGAGGGCCCGTCCTACGAGCAGTACTTC
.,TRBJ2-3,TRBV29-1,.,CSVVIDTQYF,TGCAGCGTGGTAATAGATACGCAGTATTTT
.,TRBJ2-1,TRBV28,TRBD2,CASSRLPLGTSGGYNEQFF,TGTGCCAGCAGTCGGCTCCCTCTAGGGACTAGCGGGGGCTACAATGAGCAGTTCTTC
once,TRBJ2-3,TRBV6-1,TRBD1,CASGDGQDADTQYF,TGTGCCAGCGGTGACGGACAGGACGCAGACACGCAGTATTTT
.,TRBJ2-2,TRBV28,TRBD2,CASSFSGSTGELFF,TGTGCCAGCAGTTTTAGCGGGAGTACCGGGGAGCTGTTTTTT
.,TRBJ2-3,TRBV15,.,CATSRELETDTQYF,TGTGCCACCAGCAGAGAACTGGAAACAGATACGCAGTATTTT
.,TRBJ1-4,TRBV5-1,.,CASSLDATTNEKLFF,TGCGCCAGCAGCTTGGATGCAACAACTAATGAAAAACTGTTTTTT
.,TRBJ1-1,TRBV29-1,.,CSVEGGMAEAFF,TGCAGCGTTGAAGGGGGAATGGCTGAAGCTTTCTTT
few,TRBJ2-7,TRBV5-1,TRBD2,CASSRTGGAYEQYF,TGCGCCAGCAGCCGGACGGGGGGGGCCTACGAGCAGTACTTC
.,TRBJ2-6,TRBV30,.,CAWSVGRVGANVLTF,TGTGCCTGGAGTGTAGGAAGGGTTGGGGCCAACGTCCTGACTTTC
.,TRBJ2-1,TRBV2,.,CASTWLGTPYNEQFF,TGTGCCAGCACCTGGCTAGGGACCCCCTACAATGAGCAGTTCTTC
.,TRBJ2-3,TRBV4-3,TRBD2,CASSPGGADTQYF,TGCGCCAGCAGCCCGGGAGGGGCAGATACGCAGTATTTT
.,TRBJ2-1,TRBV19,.,CASSSQGSSYNEQFF,TGTGCCAGTAGTTCCCAGGGGAGCTCCTACAATGAGCAGTTCTTC
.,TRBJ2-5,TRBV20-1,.,CSAPEETQYF,TGCAGTGCCCCCGAAGAGACCCAGTACTTC
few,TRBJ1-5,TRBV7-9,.,CASEEGSGSNQPQHF,TGTGCCAGCGAAGAAGGGAGTGGAAGCAATCAGCCCCAGCATTTT
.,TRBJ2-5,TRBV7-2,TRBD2,CASSLAPSGGTQYF,TGTGCCAGCAGCTTAGCGCCCAGCGGGGGGACCCAGTACTTC
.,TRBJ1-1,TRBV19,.,CASTPRGPREAFF,TGTGCCAGTACTCCTCGCGGCCCGAGAGAAGCTTTCTTT
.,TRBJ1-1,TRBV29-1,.,CSSAGASAEAFF,TGCAGCTCCGCGGGGGCAAGTGCTGAAGCTTTCTTT
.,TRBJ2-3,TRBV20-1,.,CSASSGDTQYF,TGCAGTGCCTCGTCCGGGGATACGCAGTATTTT
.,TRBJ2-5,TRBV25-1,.,CASTQRTRETQYF,TGTGCCAGCACCCAACGGACAAGAGAGACCCAGTACTTC
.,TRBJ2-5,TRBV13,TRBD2,CASSPRRGETQYF,TGTGCCAGCAGCCCCCGGCGGGGGGAGACCCAGTACTTC
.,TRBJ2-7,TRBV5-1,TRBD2,CASSFGTSGYEQYF,TGCGCCAGCAGCTTCGGGACTAGCGGGTACGAGCAGTACTTC
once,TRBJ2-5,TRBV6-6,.,CASRHNGRQETQYF,TGTGCCAGCAGACATAACGGACGGCAAGAGACCCAGTACTTC
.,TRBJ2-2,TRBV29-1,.,CSVNANRGGGGTGELFF,TGCAGCGTCAACGCCAACAGGGGAGGTGGAGGGACCGGGGAGCTGTTTTTT
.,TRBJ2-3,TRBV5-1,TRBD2,CASSFSYLAGAPDTQYF,TGCGCCAGCAGCTTTAGTTACCTAGCGGGAGCACCAGATACGCAGTATTTT